The 3 T cell receptor beta chains below were found in one sample sequenced in a study of CD8+CD57+ T cells in acquired aplastic anemia. TCR beta VDJ and CDR3 profiles were obtained from a genomic DNA template. MiXCR, run by TCRdb on the reads, gives a single entry per CDR3 protein. The sample holds a few hundred thousand distinct CDR3 sequences, 34% seen once. Sequences were obtained from sorted CD4+, CD8+, or CD8+CD57+ T cells (not recorded which) from PBMCs. These receptors all stem from a human donor in good health, serving as a control.

This clonotype occurred a few times. A read error may account for a junction end that differs from germline. The chain couples TRBV6-4 to TRBJ2-1; 7 nucleotides align to TRBD1. Germline values: CDR1 MRHNA, CDR2 SNTAGT. The CDR3 consists of 15 residues. The CDR3 bases are TGTGCCAGCAGGGACTGGACAGGAGCCAACAATGAGCAGTTCTTC. The encoded protein is CASRDWTGANNEQFF.

This clonotype was counted at least ten times. V gene TRBV29-1 combines with J gene TRBJ1-1; D is undetermined. The CDR3 loop spans 14 amino acids. Trimming took 7 bases from V and 7 from J, leaving 22 bases between them. CDR1 SQVTM and CDR2 ANQGSEA come from the germline V gene. The DNA of the CDR3 is TGCAGCGCTAGGAAACCCGATTACTCCGATGAAGCTTTCTTT. Its protein is CSARKPDYSDEAFF. Together with reference TRBV29-1 and TRBJ1-1, the CDR3 gives the full variable domain: SAVISQKPSRDICQRGTSLTIQCQVDSQVTMMFWYRQQPGQSLTLIATANQGSEATYESGFVIDKFPISRPNLTFSTLTVSNMSPEDSSIYLCSARKPDYSDEAFFGQGTRLTVV.

The chain uses TRBV5-1 and TRBJ1-5; the match to TRBD1 covers 8 bases. V shed 5 bases and J 4 bases; nucleotides not matched to a gene: 8. The CDR3 covers 15 residues. From germline, CDR1 is SGHRS and CDR2 YFSETQ. CDR3 region: CASRPDTGGNQPQHF. Written as DNA, the CDR3 is TGCGCCAGCAGACCGGATACAGGGGGTAATCAGCCCCAGCATTTT. Full variable domain (outside the CDR3, taken from reference TRBV5-1 and TRBJ1-5): KAGVTQTPRYLIKTRGQQVTLSCSPISGHRSVSWYQQTPGQGLQFLFEYFSETQRNKGNFPGRFSGRQFSNSRSEMNVSTLELGDSALYLCASRPDTGGNQPQHFGDGTRLSIL.